The rows below give T cell receptor beta chains drawn from one sample of a study of cytomegalovirus exposure and HLA in healthy donors. Sequencing used immunoSEQ multiplex PCR; TCRdb keeps in-frame clones, though not all of them. The sample has about 140,000 clones, over 75% seen once. The sample consisted of PBMCs. The source is a man aged 50 or older in good health and CMV-seronegative. CDR3s include the opening cysteine and the closing phenylalanine or tryptophan. The D gene is left open where the match is weak.

CDR3 protein	V gene	J gene	D gene
CASSPGQEPYEQYF	TRBV7-9	TRBJ2-7	TRBD1
CASSTLEHTIYF	TRBV6-5	TRBJ1-3	.
CASTTGTAYNEQFF	TRBV27	TRBJ2-1	TRBD1
CASSAGTGAYEQYF	TRBV2	TRBJ2-7	.
CASSSWTSGKETQYF	TRBV27	TRBJ2-5	TRBD2
CASSEAGTMNTGELFF	TRBV25-1	TRBJ2-2	TRBD2
CASGLGLEVYKNIQYF	TRBV12-5	TRBJ2-4	.
CASRETAGTVYGYTF	TRBV5-6	TRBJ1-2	.
CASSPRGQPSPLHF	TRBV5-4	TRBJ1-6	TRBD1
CASSSGSGNTIYF	TRBV7-9	TRBJ1-3	.
CAWSVQAGNTIYF	TRBV30	TRBJ1-3	.
CASSRIHQETQYF	TRBV6-4	TRBJ2-5	.
CASSYSIRAGTGEQYF	TRBV6-5	TRBJ2-7	.
CASSYSGGVASYEQYF	TRBV6-5	.	.
CASSTRSARQGDNTQYF	TRBV5-1	TRBJ2-3	TRBD1
CSAGGLAGGPSSYEQYF	TRBV29-1	.	TRBD2
CASTQLSGNTIYF	TRBV2	TRBJ1-3	.
CSVEGTGVNEKLFF	TRBV29-1	TRBJ1-4	TRBD1
CASSDPTGVEQYF	TRBV2	TRBJ2-7	TRBD1
CASSLKLAFYNEQFF	TRBV7-3	TRBJ2-1	TRBD2
CASSLVRGQGASEAFF	TRBV7-9	TRBJ1-1	TRBD1
CASRWGGVSETQYF	TRBV5-6	TRBJ2-5	TRBD2
CASSPRQPQHF	TRBV5-4	TRBJ1-5	.
CSASDTRGYTF	TRBV20-1	TRBJ1-2	.
CASSQDGLAEGYEQYF	TRBV4-2	TRBJ2-7	.
CASSTDNGDTQYF	TRBV5-6	TRBJ2-3	.
CASGQGGQPQHF	TRBV12-5	TRBJ1-5	.
CASTRRQRETDTQYF	TRBV27	TRBJ2-3	TRBD2
CASSLELAGGGNIQYF	TRBV11-2	TRBJ2-4	TRBD2
CASSSQDRTRRGYTF	TRBV25-1	TRBJ1-2	.
CASSTDMTSGDTDTQYF	TRBV5-1	TRBJ2-3	TRBD2
CASSAGTSVWYQETQYF	TRBV7-2	TRBJ2-5	TRBD2
CASSSLSGGTLSKQFF	TRBV4-1	TRBJ2-1	TRBD2
CSDMDRDARRAFF	TRBV29-1	TRBJ1-1	TRBD1
CASSSELAVGETQYF	TRBV11-2	TRBJ2-5	TRBD2
CAWGETRRSADTQYF	TRBV30	TRBJ2-3	.
CASSPRTGTSGGAGETQYF	TRBV27	TRBJ2-5	TRBD2
CATSREADSSISSYNEQFF	TRBV15	TRBJ2-1	.
CASSSPLGRGGNTIYF	TRBV11-3	TRBJ1-3	.
CASKAAGGLETQYF	TRBV6-5	TRBJ2-5	TRBD2
CASSLGTQKQETQYF	TRBV7-2	TRBJ2-5	.
CASREERGQPQHF	TRBV2	TRBJ1-5	.
CASSRYRGRTEAFF	TRBV14	TRBJ1-1	TRBD1
CASSYRGRGDNYGYTF	TRBV6-6	TRBJ1-2	.
CASSRGRGRWETQYF	TRBV11-2	TRBJ2-5	TRBD2
CASSPSGPQETQYF	TRBV5-1	TRBJ2-5	TRBD2
CASSLGADTEAFF	TRBV5-1	TRBJ1-1	.
CASSSAGRENTEAFF	TRBV7-9	TRBJ1-1	.
CASSYSISGGYEQYF	TRBV6-6	TRBJ2-7	TRBD2
CASSIVAGGGYTDDTDTQYF	TRBV19	TRBJ2-3	TRBD2